One and the same sample provided the 24 T cell receptor beta chains below, sequenced in a study of cytomegalovirus exposure and HLA in healthy donors. Researchers ran the PCR with 60 Vbeta and 13 Jbeta primers. Here immunoSEQ multiplex PCR was the method, and the copy in TCRdb shows in-frame clones only, minus some. The sample carries about 140,000 clones, about three quarters recorded once. Sequenced input: PBMCs. The source of these receptors is a human donor in good health.

The chain couples TRBV5-1 to TRBJ2-2; possibly TRBD2 for D (6 bases). Per germline, CDR1 SGHRS and CDR2 YFSETQ. V was pared by 4 bases and J by 4 bases, with 17 bases between. The CDR3 runs to 16 residues. The CDR3 is CASSLHGGATTGELFF. In DNA, the CDR3 is TGCGCCAGCAGCCTTCATGGAGGGGCGACCACCGGGGAGCTGTTTTTT.

The chain uses TRBV6-4 and TRBJ2-2; D is possibly TRBD2 (5 bases). The length of the CDR3 is 15 residues. The germline V and J ends were trimmed by 3 bases and 4 bases, with 12 bases remaining between them. Germline V gene lookup returns CDR1 MRHNA and CDR2 SNTAGT. CDR3 DNA: TGTGCCAGCAGTGAAGGGAGAATCGGCACCGGGGAGCTGTTTTTT. This translates into CASSEGRIGTGELFF.

V usage is TRBV10-3 and J usage is TRBJ1-4; 7 positions agree with TRBD1. CDR3 length: 13 amino acids. V was clipped by 10 bases and J by 8 bases; unmatched bases: 10. Germline V gene data show CDR1 as ENHRY and CDR2 as SYGVKD. The CDR3 DNA is TGTGCCACCGAAGACAGGGTAGGCGAAAAACTGTTTTTT. Its translation: CATEDRVGEKLFF.

The gene calls are TRBV7-3 and TRBJ1-6, with D perhaps TRBD1 (6 bases). Trimming took off 4 bases at V and 2 bases at J, with 9 bases between the two ends. The germline CDR1 and CDR2 sequences are SGHTA and FQGTGA. This CDR3 contains 15 residues. CDR3 loop: CASSSGQTYNSPLHF. For the CDR3, the DNA is TGTGCCAGCAGCTCAGGACAGACCTATAATTCACCCCTCCACTTT.

This chain connects TRBV20-1 to TRBJ1-2; 10 positions match TRBD1. Germline loops: CDR1 DFQATT, CDR2 SNEGSKA (reference sequence). Losses at the gene ends were 7 bases for V and 6 bases for J; bases not matched to a gene: 2. The CDR3 extends over 11 amino acids. The DNA of the CDR3 is TGCAGTGTAGGGACAGGGGATGGCTACACCTTC. The encoded protein is CSVGTGDGYTF.

V gene TRBV5-4 combines with J gene TRBJ1-2; 9 bases are shared with TRBD1. Germline CDR1 reads SGHNT; CDR2 reads YYREEE (reference sequence). The J segment lost 3 bases and the V segment lost 4 bases, leaving 4 bases of the junction unmatched. This CDR3 contains 14 residues. CDR3 nucleotides: TGTGCCAGCAGCCCGGGACAGGGAGACTATGGCTACACCTTC. As protein: CASSPGQGDYGYTF.

This clone was observed a few times. This chain links TRBV6-1 with TRBJ2-4, with 9 nucleotides matching TRBD1. Germline loops: CDR1 MNHNS, CDR2 SASEGT. Losses at the gene ends were 3 bases for V and 9 bases for J; bases not matched to a gene: 6. CDR3 length equals 14 residues. CDR3 nucleotides: TGTGCCAGCAGTGAGGGGACAGGGTCGGGCATTCAGTACTTC. This sequence encodes CASSEGTGSGIQYF.

The chain couples TRBV28 to TRBJ2-3; TRBD2 might be the D (5 bases). V shed 7 bases and J shed 4 bases, with 12 bases lying between them. The germline V gene encodes CDR1 MDHEN and CDR2 SYDVKM. CDR3 length: 13 amino acids. CDR3: CASKEVGSDTQYF. CDR3 in DNA: TGTGCCAGCAAGGAGGTGGGGTCAGATACGCAGTATTTT.

This chain links TRBV30 with TRBJ2-5, with a tentative D call TRBD2 (6 bases). CDR1 is GTSNPN and CDR2 is SVGIG in the germline V gene (reference sequence). The CDR3 totals 13 residues. Trimming removed 0 bases at V and 4 bases at J, with 9 bases between. The CDR3 sequence is CAWSVGGVETQYF. In DNA, the CDR3 is TGTGCCTGGAGTGTAGGAGGGGTAGAGACCCAGTACTTC.

V and J are TRBV28 and TRBJ2-5; 11 bases align to TRBD1. The tail of the sequence fits TRBJ2-7 better, so the J call may be wrong. CDR1 is MDHEN, CDR2 SYDVKM, per germline. The CDR3 totals 15 residues. The CDR3 DNA is TGTGCCAGCAGCGAGCCGGGACAGGGGGCCTACGAGCAGTACTTC. Its protein is CASSEPGQGAYEQYF.

The chain links TRBV10-3 to TRBJ2-2; no reliable D call. Trimming left V 8 bases short and J 1 base short, with 5 bases between. The CDR3 consists of 12 residues. Per the germline V gene, CDR1 is ENHRY and CDR2 is SYGVKD. CDR3 sequence: CAIGGNTGELFF. The CDR3 DNA follows: TGTGCCATCGGCGGGAACACCGGGGAGCTGTTTTTT.

V and J are TRBV7-9 and TRBJ2-1, with 16 nucleotides matching TRBD2. The CDR3 is 19 residues long. Unmatched junction bases numbered 8, after V lost 5 bases and J lost 1 base. Germline V lookup: CDR1 SEHNR, CDR2 FQNEAQ (reference sequence). CDR3 nucleotides: TGTGCCAGCAGCCGGCCGGGACTAGCGGGAGGGTGGTCCTACAATGAGCAGTTCTTC. It encodes CASSRPGLAGGWSYNEQFF.

This clone appeared a few times. The CDR3: CASSLALGPGELFF. The CDR3 DNA sequence: TGTGCCAGCAGCTTAGCTCTGGGGCCCGGGGAGCTGTTTTTT. This chain uses TRBV7-9 with TRBJ2-2; D possibly corresponds to TRBD1 (5 bases). Per the germline V gene, CDR1 is SEHNR and CDR2 is FQNEAQ (reference sequence). V was trimmed by 0 bases and J by 6 bases, leaving 8 bases between them. CDR3 length equals 14 residues. Looking up the rest from reference TRBV7-9 and TRBJ2-2 gives the full variable domain: DTGVSQNPRHKITKRGQNVTFRCDPISEHNRLYWYRQTLGQGPEFLTYFQNEAQLEKSRLLSDRFSAERPKGSFSTLEIQRTEQGDSAMYLCASSLALGPGELFFGEGSRLTVL.

J is TRBJ2-2 and V is TRBV19; maybe TRBD1 (6 bases). V lost 7 bases and J 1 base, leaving 10 bases between the germline ends. Per germline, CDR1 LNHDA and CDR2 SQIVND (reference sequence). The CDR3 consists of 14 residues. CDR3 region: CASKETGNTGELFF. The CDR3 DNA reads as TGTGCCAGTAAAGAGACAGGGAACACCGGGGAGCTGTTTTTT.

The chain couples TRBV7-8 to TRBJ2-1; D is perhaps TRBD2 (6 bases). The CDR3 sequence is 16 residues long. Germline V gene data show CDR1 as SGHVS and CDR2 as FQNEAQ. The germline V and J ends were trimmed by 2 bases and 6 bases, with 17 bases remaining between them. CDR3 residues: CASSLLRGKVRNEQFF. In DNA, the CDR3 is TGTGCCAGCAGCTTATTACGGGGGAAGGTTCGCAATGAGCAGTTCTTC. Filled out from reference TRBV7-8 and TRBJ2-1, the complete variable domain reads GAGVSQSPRYKVAKRGQDVALRCDPISGHVSLFWYQQALGQGPEFLTYFQNEAQLDKSGLPSDRFFAERPEGSVSTLKIQRTQQEDSAVYLCASSLLRGKVRNEQFFGPGTRLTVL.

This clone is a singleton in its sample. The chain is built from TRBV7-9 and TRBJ1-1; D is unresolved. CDR1 SEHNR and CDR2 FQNEAQ come from the germline V gene (reference sequence). The CDR3 spans 12 residues. V gave up 3 bases and J gave up 4 bases, with 6 bases separating them. The CDR3 sequence: CASSLSGTEAFF. CDR3 nucleotide sequence: TGTGCCAGCAGCTTGAGTGGCACTGAAGCTTTCTTT.

This chain links TRBV4-1 with TRBJ1-1; D remains ambiguous. The CDR3 runs 13 residues. The V end lost 5 bases, the J end lost 3 bases, and 10 bases lay between the germline ends. The germline V gene has CDR1 MGHRA and CDR2 YSYEKL. The CDR3, as DNA: TGCGCCAGCAGCGGTTTTCAGGACACTGAAGCTTTCTTT. Its translation is CASSGFQDTEAFF.

This clone was seen only a few times. V is TRBV5-6 and J is TRBJ2-7; 7 bases map to TRBD1. In germline, CDR1 is SGHDT, CDR2 YYEEEE. V trimming: 3 bases; J trimming: 4 bases; junction bases outside the gene matches: 1. This CDR3 has 12 amino acids. In nucleotides, the CDR3 is TGTGCCAGCAGCTACAGGGGTTACGAGCAGTACTTC. Its translation is CASSYRGYEQYF.

The chain combines TRBV27 with TRBJ2-1; D is perhaps TRBD1 (5 bases). Trimming stripped 5 bases from V and 6 bases from J, with 14 bases between. The CDR3 contains 14 residues. Germline CDR1 reads MNHEY; CDR2 reads SMNVEV (reference sequence). The chain's CDR3 is CASSPGHLLNEQFF. The CDR3 region has the DNA TGTGCCAGCAGTCCAGGACATCTTCTCAATGAGCAGTTCTTC.

V usage is TRBV9 and J usage is TRBJ1-2, with D unclear. Looked up from germline, CDR1 is SGDLS and CDR2 is YYNGEE. Trimming removed 0 bases from V and 7 bases from J, with 16 bases in between. This CDR3 is built from 15 residues. The CDR3 spells CASSVVGADRSGYTF. The CDR3 coding sequence is TGTGCCAGCAGCGTAGTGGGAGCCGACCGTAGTGGCTACACCTTC.

CDR3 loop: CATIQGNTEAFF. DNA of the CDR3: TGTGCCACCATTCAGGGGAACACTGAAGCTTTCTTT. V usage is TRBV13 and J usage is TRBJ1-1, with D maybe TRBD1 (5 bases). Trimming took 10 bases from V and 1 from J, leaving 10 bases between them. From germline, CDR1 is PRHDT and CDR2 FYEKMQ (reference sequence). The CDR3 consists of 12 residues.

This clone appeared a single time. The V call is TRBV27, the J call TRBJ2-7, with TRBD1 identical over 10 bases. Germline loops: CDR1 MNHEY, CDR2 SMNVEV (reference sequence). Trimming at V came to 4 bases and at J to 6 bases, leaving 6 bases not matched to a gene. The CDR3 runs to 14 residues. The CDR3 DNA is TGTGCCAGCAGTTCCTTTAGGACAGGGGGCGAGCAGTACTTC. This encodes CASSSFRTGGEQYF.

This chain joins TRBV6-1 and TRBJ1-4; D may be TRBD1 (6 bases). The V gene lost 4 bases and the J gene lost 7 bases, with 13 bases spanning the gap. Germline CDR1 reads MNHNS; CDR2 reads SASEGT. This CDR3 region has 14 residues. The CDR3 coding sequence is TGTGCCAGCAGTGTACAGGGTGGGGCTGAAAAACTGTTTTTT. This codes for CASSVQGGAEKLFF.

This clone was counted a few times. This chain uses TRBV5-4 with TRBJ2-5, with D hard to call. TRBJ2-7 explains the end of the DNA better; the J call may be wrong. There are 12 residues in the CDR3. Per the germline V gene, CDR1 is SGHNT and CDR2 is YYREEE (reference sequence). The CDR3 bases are TGTGCCAGCAGCTTAAGCTCCTACGAGCAGTACTTC. This encodes CASSLSSYEQYF.